The present entry profiles one T cell receptor beta chain with its context. This clone was observed a single time. Its binding antigen is unknown. The junction departs from the called germline gene at one end, perhaps through a read error. TCRbeta CDR3 regions were amplified from genomic DNA using the immunoSEQ Assay, a bias-controlled multiplex PCR. The study's processing was this. Nucleated cell counts per sample were estimated from amplification of reference gene primers within the assay. To quantify the absolute abundance of each unique TCRbeta CDR3 rearrangement, sequence reads were collapsed and filtered. For each sample, productive Simpson clonality was calculated as the square root of Simpson's diversity index over productive rearrangements. Here the immuneACCESS table is served through TCRdb, limited to in-frame sequences with V and J called. Missing clones are a known gap in these copies; in checked studies unresolved V genes cover under half, and the rest lacks a known reason. V, J and clone size reflect that table, while D and trimming were determined from the DNA. The sample table records 100,000 to 150,000 clones; approximately 83% of these occur just once. The biggest ten clones account for 10% to 15% of the sample.

Collaborating institutions collected whole blood in K2EDTA tubes following their own protocols. For TCRbeta analysis, collaborators shipped samples in one of three forms: frozen whole blood, isolated PBMCs, or DNA extracted from either of those sample types. The data were taken from a study of blood T cell repertoires in COVID-19 (dated by TCRdb to about 2020). Background for the entire study: Samples covering the acute and convalescent phases of COVID-19 were provided by collaborators in the United States, Italy and Spain. The material from the prospective study consisted of cDNA or gDNA derived from T cells, B-cell-depleted T cells, or PBMCs. Deeply sampled blood TCRbeta repertoires from subjects exposed to, actively infected with, or recovered from COVID-19 were included in the dataset. The repertoires were released in a freely available public database meant as a resource for research on the immune response to SARS-CoV-2. Samples were obtained from the ongoing ImmuneRACE study (first 160 participants) and from 950 to 1,500 subjects provided by 6 global collaborators. Nearly every sample came with metadata listing a de-identified subject ID, COVID-19 status, age in years and sex. Where available, HLA class I and class II types were obtained from metadata supplied by the sample provider rather than from assay-based typing.

Study-level results and caveats: Clinical and demographic metadata were provided uncurated, with the amount varying by source and participant.

CDR1 and CDR2, looked up from the germline V gene (reference sequence), are SSHAT and FNYEAQ. There are 16 amino acids in the CDR3, from cysteine to phenylalanine inclusive. Only CDR3 DNA is held: 48 bases, read in frame from base 1. The origin of this receptor is a man aged 60 to 75 with acute or convalescent COVID-19. What was sequenced was peripheral blood. The chain links TRBV7-7 with TRBJ2-7; TRBD2 lines up with 10 middle nucleotides. The CDR3 region: CASSLAPGTSDLPRYF. The bases read TGTGCTAGCAGCTTGGCCCCCGGGACTAGCGATCTTCCGCGGTACTTC.